These 18 T cell receptor beta chains were all obtained from the same sample, sequenced in a study of regulatory dendritic cells for organ transplantation. The repertoire was sequenced with immunoSEQ multiplex PCR; TCRdb's copy has only in-frame clones and lacks some. Seen here are around 30,000 clones, roughly 80% observed once, and the top ten hold roughly 0.1%. Sequencing was performed on naive CD4+ T cells from blood. The subset is: CD45RA+ naive T cells. The receptors here all came from a human donor in good health.

This clone has a single count. The chain employs TRBV19 and TRBJ2-1, with 11 bases aligning to TRBD2. The V gene's germline CDR1 is LNHDA and CDR2 SQIVND (reference sequence). The CDR3 has 15 amino acids. J gave up 7 bases and V 3 bases, and 5 bases lay outside the gene matches. CDR3 region: CASSMGVAGGNEQFF. The CDR3 DNA reads TGTGCCAGTAGTATGGGGGTAGCGGGGGGGAATGAGCAGTTCTTC.

The chain employs TRBV11-3 and TRBJ2-7; the D gene is possibly TRBD1 (5 bases). V was clipped by 1 base and J by 5 bases, with 9 bases between them. Germline CDR1 and CDR2: SGHNT and YENEEA. This CDR3 is 13 amino acids long. Here the CDR3 reads CASSLGGPNEQYF. The CDR3 DNA follows: TGTGCCAGCAGCTTAGGGGGCCCCAACGAGCAGTACTTC.

This clone was found once. This rearrangement joins TRBV5-1 to TRBJ2-1; 10 bases line up with TRBD2. This CDR3 has 18 residues. CDR1 and CDR2 from the germline V gene are SGHRS and YFSETQ. The junction had 11 bases not matched to a gene; V was cut back by 4 bases and J by 1 base. Written as DNA, the CDR3 is TGCGCCAGCAGCCTCGCTAGCGGGGGCGCCGCATCCTACAATGAGCAGTTCTTC. Amino acid sequence: CASSLASGGAASYNEQFF.

In its sample, this clone was seen a few times. V is TRBV10-3 and J is TRBJ1-1, with 7 bases lining up with TRBD1. CDR1 is ENHRY and CDR2 is SYGVKD in the germline V gene. The CDR3 sequence is 14 residues long. J lost 0 bases, V lost 8 bases, and 6 bases had no gene match. The CDR3 nucleotides are TGTGCCATCTCAATGGGACAGTTGAACACTGAAGCTTTCTTT. Translated: CAISMGQLNTEAFF.

The rearrangement links TRBV4-1 to TRBJ2-1; D is possibly TRBD1 (5 bases). The CDR3 consists of 13 residues. Trimming left V 2 bases short and J 11 bases short, with 13 bases between. Germline V CDR1 and CDR2: MGHRA, YSYEKL. The CDR3 sequence: CASSQLSQGKQFF. CDR3 in DNA: TGCGCCAGCAGCCAATTGAGCCAGGGAAAGCAGTTCTTC.

This chain links TRBV6-6 with TRBJ2-7, with no clear D. The CDR3 sequence is 13 residues long. Germline values: CDR1 MNHNY, CDR2 SVGAGI (reference sequence). The V end was cut by 6 bases, the J end by 1 base, with 10 bases between. Here the CDR3 reads CASSPRNSYEQYF. The CDR3 bases are TGTGCCAGCAGCCCTAGGAATTCCTACGAGCAGTACTTC.

This rearrangement joins TRBV21-1 to TRBJ1-2. TRBV21-1 is deemed a pseudogene. CDR3 length: 14 amino acids. CDR3 sequence (DNA): TGTGCCAGCAGCTCACCGGGGAGGGCTCGAGGCTACACCTTC. Translating gives CASSSPGRARGYTF.

The chain links TRBV7-2 to TRBJ2-7; 9 bases are a match to TRBD2. Trimming removed 0 bases from V and 1 base from J; junction bases left unmatched: 1. The CDR3 extends over 15 amino acids. CDR1 and CDR2 (germline): SGHTA, FQGNSA. The chain's CDR3 is CASSLASGGSYEQYF. The CDR3 nucleotides read TGTGCCAGCAGCTTAGCCAGCGGGGGGTCCTACGAGCAGTACTTC.

This clone has only one observation. J is TRBJ2-3 and V is TRBV5-1; 10 positions agree with TRBD2. Germline CDR1 is SGHRS and CDR2 is YFSETQ. Trimming at V came to 2 bases and at J to 2 bases, leaving 5 bases not matched to a gene. This CDR3 has 16 residues. DNA for the CDR3: TGCGCCAGCAGCTTCGCTAGCGGGGGACTCACAGATACGCAGTATTTT. Translated, it gives CASSFASGGLTDTQYF.

V and J are TRBV7-9 and TRBJ2-1, with D hard to call. With 2 bases removed from V and 4 bases from J, the gap between germline ends came to 6 bases. Per germline, CDR1 SEHNR and CDR2 FQNEAQ (reference sequence). The CDR3 contains 13 residues. The CDR3 loop reads CASSLQRYNEQFF. CDR3 nucleotides: TGTGCCAGCAGCTTACAACGGTACAATGAGCAGTTCTTC.

This chain links TRBV7-6 with TRBJ1-1; the D is unclear. V was cut by 2 bases and J by 1 base, with 5 bases left in between. CDR1 is SGHVS, CDR2 FNYEAQ, per germline. This CDR3 is 13 amino acids long. The CDR3 DNA is TGTGCCAGCAGCTTACAGGAGAACACTGAAGCTTTCTTT. The encoded protein is CASSLQENTEAFF.

The chain carries TRBV2 and TRBJ2-2; D is perhaps TRBD2 (6 bases). V was clipped by 0 bases and J by 3 bases, with 14 bases between them. CDR1 is SNHLY, CDR2 FYNNEI, per germline. The CDR3 runs to 17 residues. CDR3 coding DNA: TGTGCCAGCAGTGAAGCGGGTCTGGGAGGTTACACCGGGGAGCTGTTTTTT. This translates into CASSEAGLGGYTGELFF. Looking up the rest from reference TRBV2 and TRBJ2-2 gives the full variable domain: EPEVTQTPSHQVTQMGQEVILRCVPISNHLYFYWYRQILGQKVEFLVSFYNNEISEKSEIFDDQFSVERPDGSNFTLKIRSTKLEDSAMYFCASSEAGLGGYTGELFFGEGSRLTVL.

V gene TRBV25-1 combines with J gene TRBJ2-3; TRBD2 matches at 7 bases. J lost 4 bases, V lost 3 bases, and 10 bases had no gene match. CDR1 MGHDK and CDR2 SYGVNS come from the germline V gene. The CDR3 is made up of 16 amino acids. In DNA, the CDR3 is TGTGCCAGCAGTGAGGGGGGTGCGGGGGAGGCAGATACGCAGTATTTT. This translates into CASSEGGAGEADTQYF.

Worth noting for this clone: One end of the junction varies from germline; a read error may be responsible. V and J are TRBV7-2 and TRBJ2-1; D tentatively fits TRBD1 or TRBD2 (5 bases each). Germline-derived CDR1 and CDR2 are SGHTA and FQGNSA. This CDR3 comprises 15 residues. This CDR3 reads CASSLAVGPPGEQFF. As DNA, the CDR3 is TGTGCCAGCAGCCTAGCCGTCGGGCCGCCAGGGGAGCAGTTCTTC.

This clone came up a few times. The rearrangement links TRBV19 to TRBJ1-5, with D possibly being TRBD1 (5 bases). CDR1 LNHDA and CDR2 SQIVND come from the germline V gene (reference sequence). Trimming cost V 4 bases and J 3 bases, with 10 bases left between them. This CDR3 has 14 amino acids. In nucleotides, the CDR3 is TGTGCCAGTAGTACCAGGGTCAACAATCAGCCCCAGCATTTT. It codes for CASSTRVNNQPQHF.

The chain links TRBV6-6 to TRBJ2-2; perhaps TRBD1 as D (6 bases). Germline values: CDR1 MNHNY, CDR2 SVGAGI (reference sequence). This CDR3 contains 14 residues. Trimming shortened V by 4 bases and J by 2 bases, and 8 bases separated the two germline ends. CDR3 amino acids: CASSFRGNTGELFF. The DNA of the CDR3 is TGTGCCAGCAGTTTCAGGGGAAACACCGGGGAGCTGTTTTTT.

This clone was found once. The CDR3 DNA is TGTGCCAGCAGTGAAGCGCGGGGGGCGCCGACTGAAGCTTTCTTT. Translated: CASSEARGAPTEAFF. V is TRBV2 and J is TRBJ1-1; a possible D gene is TRBD1 (6 bases). Germline V CDR1 and CDR2: SNHLY, FYNNEI. This CDR3 contains 15 residues. V lost 0 bases to trimming and J lost 5 bases, with 13 bases between them.

This chain joins TRBV5-1 and TRBJ2-1; weak D call: TRBD2 (7 bases). The V and J ends lost 2 bases and 5 bases respectively, with 14 bases between them. CDR3 length: 15 residues. From germline, CDR1 is SGHRS and CDR2 YFSETQ. The CDR3: CASSFSRGANNEQFF. CDR3 coding DNA: TGCGCCAGCAGCTTCTCCCGGGGGGCGAACAATGAGCAGTTCTTC.